Listed below are T cell receptor beta chains from one sample, sequenced in a study of technical replicates of blood from several donors. This table comes from immunoSEQ multiplex PCR, and its TCRdb copy is limited to in-frame clones, with some not included. The sample lists tens of thousands of clones, around 94% occurring once. Sequenced input: T cells isolated from PBMCs. The receptors derive from a human donor in good health. Each CDR3 is given with its conserved first and last residue. Each record gives: J gene, clone size, V gene, D gene, CDR3 protein, CDR3 DNA. A D gene is named only where the DNA matches it firmly. Size tells how often a clone was seen (once, few, many) or the class of an expanded clone, and some rows leave it out.

TRBJ2-7 | - | TRBV7-2 | TRBD1 | CASSSSLGQGVQREQYF | TGTGCCAGCAGCTCTTCTTTAGGACAGGGGGTTCAGCGGGAGCAGTACTTC
TRBJ2-3 | - | TRBV27 | - | CASSSQRVRYTDTQYF | TGTGCCAGCAGTTCCCAGAGGGTGAGATACACAGATACGCAGTATTTT
TRBJ2-7 | - | TRBV4-1 | TRBD2 | CASSQGGTSGNYEQYF | TGCGCCAGCAGCCAAGGCGGGACTAGCGGGAACTACGAGCAGTACTTC
TRBJ2-1 | - | TRBV9 | - | CASSVMSGLTLRGEQFF | TGTGCCAGCAGCGTAATGTCAGGCCTAACCCTTAGGGGTGAGCAGTTCTTC
TRBJ2-7 | - | TRBV4-2 | TRBD1 | CASSPTPGQGFYEQYF | TGTGCCAGCAGCCCTACCCCGGGACAGGGGTTCTACGAGCAGTACTTC
TRBJ2-1 | - | TRBV6-1 | TRBD1 | CASSEGGTGWYNEQFF | TGTGCCAGCAGTGAAGGGGGGACAGGGTGGTACAATGAGCAGTTCTTC
TRBJ1-1 | - | TRBV2 | TRBD1 | CASSPGQEISEAFF | TGTGCCAGCAGCCCGGGACAGGAGATTTCTGAAGCTTTCTTT
TRBJ2-7 | - | TRBV19 | - | CASSWTAYYEQYF | TGTGCCAGTTCCTGGACAGCCTACTACGAGCAGTACTTC
TRBJ1-5 | - | TRBV6-1 | - | CASSRRIDSNQPQHF | TGTGCCAGCAGCAGAAGAATTGATAGCAATCAGCCCCAGCATTTT
TRBJ2-7 | - | TRBV19 | - | CASSAYVGEQYF | TGTGCCAGTAGTGCTTACGTCGGCGAGCAGTACTTC
TRBJ1-5 | - | TRBV15 | TRBD1 | CATSRETGGGNQPQHF | TGTGCCACCAGCAGAGAGACAGGGGGAGGCAATCAGCCCCAGCATTTT
TRBJ1-2 | once | TRBV5-1 | TRBD1 | CASSFDSGTGFESGGYTF | TGCGCCAGCAGCTTCGACTCCGGGACAGGGTTTGAAAGTGGCGGCTACACCTTC
TRBJ2-1 | - | TRBV29-1 | - | CSVAPEAYNEQFF | TGCAGCGTTGCGCCGGAGGCCTACAATGAGCAGTTCTTC
TRBJ1-2 | - | TRBV25-1 | TRBD1 | CASSEIDGNRDREEGYTF | TGTGCCAGCAGTGAAATTGATGGTAATCGAGACAGGGAAGAAGGCTACACCTTC
TRBJ1-6 | - | TRBV12-5 | TRBD1 | CASGLRPGGWSSPLHF | TGTGCTAGTGGTTTGCGGCCAGGGGGCTGGAGCTCACCCCTCCACTTT
TRBJ1-1 | - | TRBV2 | TRBD1 | CASSGTGDLGTEAFF | TGTGCCAGCAGTGGGACAGGGGATTTGGGCACTGAAGCTTTCTTT
TRBJ2-7 | once | TRBV27 | - | CASSLGGSYEQYF | TGTGCCAGCAGTTTGGGGGGCTCCTACGAGCAGTACTTC
TRBJ2-1 | - | TRBV10-3 | TRBD2 | CAISGAGAYNEQFF | TGTGCCATCAGTGGGGCGGGGGCCTACAATGAGCAGTTCTTC
TRBJ2-1 | - | TRBV28 | TRBD2 | CASNWVAGVVISNEQFF | TGTGCCAGCAATTGGGTAGCGGGAGTGGTAATATCGAATGAGCAGTTCTTC
TRBJ2-2 | once | TRBV4-1 | - | CASSQITTGELFF | TGCGCCAGCAGTCAAATAACAACCGGGGAGCTGTTTTTT
TRBJ1-2 | - | TRBV7-9 | - | CASLGTWGQTSTVNYGYTF | TGTGCCAGCTTGGGGACTTGGGGCCAGACCTCGACTGTTAACTATGGCTACACCTTC
TRBJ1-1 | - | TRBV12-5 | - | CASGSAGGFNINTEAFF | TGTGCTAGTGGTTCGGCGGGAGGGTTTAACATCAACACTGAAGCTTTCTTT
TRBJ2-1 | - | TRBV27 | TRBD2 | CASSHTIAGGDEQFF | TGTGCCAGCAGTCACACAATAGCGGGAGGGGATGAGCAGTTCTTC
TRBJ2-1 | once | TRBV6-1 | TRBD2 | CASSEGLAGMTYNEQFF | TGTGCCAGCAGTGAAGGGCTAGCGGGGATGACCTACAATGAGCAGTTCTTC
TRBJ2-7 | - | TRBV4-1 | - | CASSQETLRTAYYEQYF | TGCGCCAGCAGCCAAGAGACTCTGCGGACAGCCTACTACGAGCAGTACTTC
TRBJ2-7 | once | TRBV5-4 | TRBD1 | CATGDRALEQYF | TGTGCCACCGGGGACAGGGCGCTCGAGCAGTACTTC
TRBJ2-7 | - | TRBV7-7 | - | CASSPGTGKGTAYEQYF | TGTGCCAGCAGCCCCGGTACGGGGAAGGGGACTGCTTACGAGCAGTACTTC
TRBJ1-1 | - | TRBV7-9 | - | CASSLESQGEAFF | TGTGCCAGCAGCTTGGAGAGTCAGGGCGAAGCTTTCTTT
TRBJ2-1 | once | TRBV7-9 | TRBD2 | CASSSSYGGGSYNEQFF | TGTGCCAGCAGCTCCTCTTATGGCGGGGGCTCCTACAATGAGCAGTTCTTC
TRBJ2-1 | - | TRBV9 | TRBD1 | CASSPGQSYNEQFF | TGTGCCAGCAGCCCGGGACAGAGCTACAATGAGCAGTTCTTC
TRBJ1-1 | - | TRBV6-1 | TRBD1 | CASSEVGGTYTEAFF | TGTGCCAGCAGTGAAGTAGGGGGCACATACACTGAAGCTTTCTTT
TRBJ2-7 | - | TRBV5-1 | TRBD1 | CASSGTVLREQYF | TGCGCCAGCAGCGGGACAGTACTACGAGAGCAGTACTTC
TRBJ2-5 | - | TRBV11-2 | TRBD1 | CASSLRTGAETQYF | TGTGCCAGCAGCCTCCGGACAGGGGCTGAGACCCAGTACTTC
TRBJ1-1 | - | TRBV6-5 | TRBD1 | CASRWDSNFNTEAFF | TGTGCCAGCAGATGGGACAGCAATTTTAACACTGAAGCTTTCTTT
TRBJ1-2 | - | TRBV5-6 | - | CASRRSVYRDYGYTF | TGTGCCAGCAGGAGATCGGTTTACAGGGACTATGGCTACACCTTC
TRBJ1-5 | once | TRBV6-5 | - | CASSYSYNSNQPQHF | TGTGCCAGCAGTTACTCGTACAATAGCAATCAGCCCCAGCATTTT
TRBJ2-7 | - | TRBV11-1 | TRBD2 | CASRPRLAGGIGEQYF | TGTGCCAGCAGACCACGACTAGCGGGAGGCATTGGCGAGCAGTACTTC
TRBJ1-5 | once | TRBV2 | TRBD1 | CASSPPGQGDGNQPQHF | TGTGCCAGCAGTCCCCCGGGACAGGGGGACGGCAATCAGCCCCAGCATTTT
TRBJ2-5 | once | TRBV5-1 | TRBD2 | CASSLALTSGEETQYF | TGCGCCAGCAGCTTGGCACTGACTAGCGGGGAAGAGACCCAGTACTTC
TRBJ2-1 | - | TRBV6-1 | - | CASSSGERLDEQFF | TGTGCCAGCAGCTCAGGGGAACGTCTGGATGAGCAGTTCTTC
TRBJ2-1 | - | TRBV29-1 | TRBD1 | CSAEGQGWKGEQFF | TGCAGCGCCGAAGGACAGGGTTGGAAGGGTGAGCAGTTCTTC
TRBJ1-2 | - | TRBV6-5 | - | CASRLTGNYGYTF | TGTGCCAGCAGACTGACAGGAAACTATGGCTACACCTTC